Described below is a single T cell receptor (beta chain) sequence and its context. The entry originates in a study of blood T cell repertoires in COVID-19. Across the whole study: Sites in the United States, Italy and Spain provided acute and convalescent COVID-19 samples. T cells, B-cell-depleted T cells, or PBMCs supplied cDNA or gDNA.

Authors' methods: Estimated nucleated cell counts came from reference gene primer amplification. Data came from immunoSEQ multiplex PCR; TCRdb stores just in-frame clones and leaves some out. V and J calls and clone size follow that table, whereas D and trimming were derived from the DNA. The top ten hold over 15% of the sample, which has 150,000 or so clones, 90% seen once. CDR1 and CDR2 from the germline V gene are LNHDA and SQIVND (reference sequence). J was trimmed by 8 bases and V by 10 bases; bases with no gene match: 20. This CDR3 is built from 16 residues. The clonotype comes from a man in his sixties with active or convalescent COVID-19. The chain couples TRBV19 to TRBJ2-1; TRBD1 agrees at 7 bases. Sequenced sample: peripheral blood. The DNA of the CDR3 is TGTGCCACCAGAGAGGTTCGTGCACAGGGGTCACATGAGCAGTTCTTC. Amino acids: CATREVRAQGSHEQFF.